This T cell receptor (beta chain) was sequenced for a study of blood T cell repertoires in COVID-19. Study background: Donors in the United States, Italy and Spain gave samples during acute or convalescent COVID-19.

The CDR3 has 17 residues. Per germline, CDR1 LNHDA and CDR2 SQIVND (reference sequence). Deletions cut 3 bases from V and 0 bases from J, with 17 bases between. Patients at the Seattle site were enrolled during active infection and followed longitudinally. Produced via immunoSEQ multiplex PCR; TCRdb's table is partial and in-frame only. In the table there are almost 350,000 clones, more than 70% of which are singletons. The chain couples TRBV19 to TRBJ1-2; D may be TRBD1 (5 bases). The material sequenced was peripheral blood. The clonotype comes from a woman between 55 and 75 years old with COVID-19, enrolled during active disease. Here the CDR3 DNA reads TGTGCCAGTAGTATCGGCGTTGGGGGAGGCCCTAACTATGGCTACACCTTC. It specifies CASSIGVGGGPNYGYTF.